This passage covers 20 T cell receptor beta chains from one sample sequenced in a study of T cells in Graves' hyperthyroidism and ophthalmopathy. The investigators amplified TCR beta CDR3 regions from RNA transcripts. RT-PCR in the first round (using the HTBI primer set) targeted the TCR CDR3. TCRdb re-analysed the multiplex PCR reads in MiXCR, keeping a single row per CDR3 protein. The profile shows about 600,000 distinct CDR3 sequences, about 16% of them singletons. What was sequenced was blood. These TCRs come from a woman aged 40 to 55 with Graves' ophthalmopathy.

Ten or more counts support this clonotype. The J gene is TRBJ2-1, the V gene TRBV20-1; the match to TRBD2 covers 9 bases. CDR1 and CDR2 from the germline V gene are DFQATT and SNEGSKA (reference sequence). The CDR3 has 14 amino acids. After removal of 6 bases from V and 5 bases from J, the junction contained 8 bases not matched to a gene. CDR3 coding DNA: TGCAGTGCCTCAGCGGGAGGAATAAACAATGAGCAGTTCTTC. Amino acids: CSASAGGINNEQFF.

V is TRBV5-1 and J is TRBJ1-5; 9 bases are a match to TRBD1. The V segment lost 4 bases and the J segment 6 bases; nucleotides outside the gene matches: 8. CDR3 length: 15 amino acids. Germline loops: CDR1 SGHRS, CDR2 YFSETQ. CDR3 sequence: CASSRTGEQSQPQHF. CDR3 bases: TGCGCCAGCAGCCGGACAGGGGAACAGAGTCAGCCCCAGCATTTT.

This clonotype has just a few counts. CDR3 DNA: TGTGCCAGTAGTATTCGGGAGAACAGGGCCGGTCAGCCCCAGCATTTT. Residues: CASSIRENRAGQPQHF. The rearrangement joins TRBV19 to TRBJ1-5, with a tentative D call TRBD1 (6 bases). The V gene lost 3 bases and the J gene lost 6 bases, with 18 bases spanning the gap. Per germline, CDR1 LNHDA and CDR2 SQIVND (reference sequence). The CDR3 has 16 amino acids. The entire variable domain, with the rest obtained from reference TRBV19 and TRBJ1-5, is as follows: DGGITQSPKYLFRKEGQNVTLSCEQNLNHDAMYWYRQDPGQGLRLIYYSQIVNDFQKGDIAEGYSVSREKKESFPLTVTSAQKNPTAFYLCASSIRENRAGQPQHFGDGTRLSIL.

The V gene is TRBV4-1, the J gene TRBJ2-1, with TRBD2 identical over 11 bases. J was trimmed by 7 bases and V by 1 base; bases with no gene match: 6. The CDR3 is 16 amino acids. CDR1 is MGHRA and CDR2 is YSYEKL in the germline V gene. In nucleotides, the CDR3 is TGCGCCAGCAGCCAAGGGCTAGCGGGAGGAAAAAATGAGCAGTTCTTC. It translates to CASSQGLAGGKNEQFF.

Ten or more counts support this clonotype. The gene calls are TRBV30 and TRBJ2-7, with D unresolved. Looked up from germline, CDR1 is GTSNPN and CDR2 is SVGIG (reference sequence). Trimming removed 0 bases at V and 4 bases at J, with 7 bases between. The CDR3 consists of 12 residues. Written as DNA, the CDR3 is TGTGCCTGGAGTGTTATGGCGTACGAGCAGTACTTC. Its protein product is CAWSVMAYEQYF.

This clonotype has more than one count but fewer than ten. This chain joins TRBV19 and TRBJ2-1; 8 bases align to TRBD2. Germline lookup yields CDR1 LNHDA and CDR2 SQIVND (reference sequence). The V gene end was trimmed by 5 bases and the J gene end by 0 bases; junction bases not matched to a gene: 9. The CDR3 spans 17 residues. CDR3 nucleotide sequence: TGTGCCAGTAGTCCTTCGGGAGGGGTAAGCTCCTACAATGAGCAGTTCTTC. Protein: CASSPSGGVSSYNEQFF.

The chain employs TRBV11-2 and TRBJ2-7; 8 bases map to TRBD2. CDR3 length: 15 amino acids. V dropped 1 base and J dropped 5; count of bases not matched to a gene: 7. In germline, CDR1 is SGHAT, CDR2 FQNNGV. The CDR3 nucleotides are TGTGCCAGCAGCTTAGGGGGGACTAGGGGCGACGAGCAGTACTTC. The encoded protein is CASSLGGTRGDEQYF.

In its sample, this clonotype was seen many times. The V call is TRBV2, the J call TRBJ1-6; no clear D gene. Germline V lookup: CDR1 SNHLY, CDR2 FYNNEI. Trimming took off 1 base at V and 7 bases at J, with 8 bases between the two ends. This CDR3 has 14 amino acids. DNA for the CDR3: TGTGCCAGCAGTGAAGAAGGGAAAAATTCACCCCTCCACTTT. Its translation: CASSEEGKNSPLHF.

Comment on this clonotype: One end of the junction is discordant with germline, which a read error may explain. The rearrangement uses TRBV11-2 and TRBJ2-2; TRBD2 might be the D (7 bases). The length of the CDR3 is 13 residues. Germline loops: CDR1 SGHAT, CDR2 FQNNGV. CDR3 nucleotides: TGTGCCAGCAGAAGGGGGGGCACCGGGGAGCCGTTTTTT. Translating it yields CASRRGGTGEPFF. Using reference TRBV11-2 and TRBJ2-2 for the parts outside the CDR3, the full variable domain is EAGVAQSPRYKIIEKRQSVAFWCNPISGHATLYWYQQILGQGPKLLIQFQNNGVVDDSQLPKDRFSAERLKGVDSTLKIQPAKLEDSAVYLCASRRGGTGEPFFGEGSRLTVL.

This clonotype was observed many times. The chain employs TRBV2 and TRBJ1-1; D may be TRBD1 (5 bases). The CDR3 consists of 15 residues. Germline CDR1 SNHLY, CDR2 FYNNEI. V lost 5 bases and J 0 bases, leaving 13 bases between the germline ends. CDR3 in DNA: TGTGCCAGCAGTCCCCAAAAGGGGATGAACACTGAAGCTTTCTTT. This sequence encodes CASSPQKGMNTEAFF.

This clonotype was found a few times. The chain recombines TRBV19 with TRBJ1-5; 8 bases line up with TRBD1. V gave up 4 bases and J gave up 0 bases; unmatched junction bases: 5. This CDR3 region has 16 residues. The germline CDR1 and CDR2 sequences are LNHDA and SQIVND (reference sequence). The CDR3 sequence is CASSKDRAFSNQPQHF. The CDR3 nucleotides are TGTGCCAGTAGTAAGGACAGGGCTTTTAGCAATCAGCCCCAGCATTTT.

This clonotype was detected a few times. The chain couples TRBV6-1 to TRBJ2-3, with 7 nucleotides matching TRBD2. V shed 7 bases and J 2 bases; nucleotides not matched to a gene: 3. CDR1 is MNHNS and CDR2 is SASEGT in the germline V gene. The CDR3 spans 13 residues. The CDR3 region has the DNA TGTGCCAGCACTCTAGCGGCCACAGATACGCAGTATTTT. This codes for CASTLAATDTQYF.

This clonotype was counted ten times or more. The chain has TRBV12-3 or TRBV12-4 and TRBJ1-1; no definite D call. The CDR3 totals 14 residues. Trimming took 3 bases from V and 2 from J, leaving 10 bases between them. This CDR3 reads CASSLRQVNTEAFF. As DNA, the CDR3 is TGTGCCAGCAGTTTGCGGCAGGTAAACACTGAAGCTTTCTTT.

This clonotype was observed many times. The genes are TRBV7-9 and TRBJ1-2; maybe TRBD1 (6 bases). This CDR3 has 14 residues. Germline-derived CDR1 and CDR2 are SEHNR and FQNEAQ (reference sequence). V was clipped by 1 base and J by 3 bases, with 9 bases between them. CDR3 nucleotides: TGTGCCAGCAGCTTAGATGCAGGGGACTATGGCTACACCTTC. Translating it yields CASSLDAGDYGYTF.

This clonotype has ten or more counts. The chain combines TRBV6-1 with TRBJ2-5; the match to TRBD2 covers 12 bases. With 8 bases clipped from V and 4 bases from J, the junction kept 8 bases outside the gene matches. CDR3 length equals 15 residues. Germline CDR1 reads MNHNS; CDR2 reads SASEGT. The CDR3, as DNA: TGTGCCAGCCAAAGACTAGCGGGGGTACGAGAGACCCAGTACTTC. Translation gives CASQRLAGVRETQYF.

This clonotype occurred a few times. The J gene is TRBJ1-5, the V gene TRBV4-1; possibly TRBD1 for D (6 bases). Germline V gene lookup returns CDR1 MGHRA and CDR2 YSYEKL. Deletions cut 2 bases from V and 3 bases from J, with 14 bases between. The CDR3 sequence is 16 residues long. The CDR3 spells CASSQSPGVVNQPQHF. CDR3 DNA: TGCGCCAGCAGCCAATCCCCAGGGGTAGTCAATCAGCCCCAGCATTTT.

Of note for this clonotype: The final CDR3 position lacks the conserved phenylalanine or tryptophan, pointing to a likely read error. The CDR3 sequence is CASSLGAQETQYV. In DNA, the CDR3 is TGTGCCAGCAGCTTAGGAGCCCAAGAGACCCAGTACGTC. The chain carries TRBV11-2 and TRBJ2-5; no firm D call. The CDR3 loop spans 13 amino acids. The V end lost 1 base, the J end lost 1 base, and 4 bases lay between the germline ends. In germline, CDR1 is SGHAT, CDR2 FQNNGV.

This clonotype was observed at least ten times. This sequence joins TRBV11-2 and TRBJ1-3; no firm D call. Germline lookup yields CDR1 SGHAT and CDR2 FQNNGV. The V and J ends lost 1 base and 2 bases respectively, with 9 bases between them. This CDR3 contains 15 residues. CDR3 DNA sequence: TGTGCCAGCAGCTTAGTGCGGGGAACTGGAAACACCATATATTTT. Translating it yields CASSLVRGTGNTIYF.

Ten or more counts support this clonotype. V is TRBV12-3 or TRBV12-4 and J is TRBJ2-2, with TRBD1 as a possible D gene (6 bases). Between the trimmed V and J ends, which lost 8 bases and 4 bases, there was a span of 14 bases. This CDR3 is 14 amino acids long. CDR3 region: CASQEGHFTGELFF. The CDR3 DNA sequence: TGTGCCAGCCAAGAGGGACATTTCACCGGGGAGCTGTTTTTT.

This clonotype was detected ten times or more. This chain connects TRBV12-3 or TRBV12-4 to TRBJ2-7; 7 bases are shared with TRBD1. The CDR3 runs to 14 residues. V was pared by 6 bases and J by 4 bases, with 9 bases of the junction left unmatched. Here the CDR3 reads CASSLRQGFYEQYF. Written as DNA, the CDR3 is TGTGCCAGCAGCCTACGACAGGGATTTTACGAGCAGTACTTC.